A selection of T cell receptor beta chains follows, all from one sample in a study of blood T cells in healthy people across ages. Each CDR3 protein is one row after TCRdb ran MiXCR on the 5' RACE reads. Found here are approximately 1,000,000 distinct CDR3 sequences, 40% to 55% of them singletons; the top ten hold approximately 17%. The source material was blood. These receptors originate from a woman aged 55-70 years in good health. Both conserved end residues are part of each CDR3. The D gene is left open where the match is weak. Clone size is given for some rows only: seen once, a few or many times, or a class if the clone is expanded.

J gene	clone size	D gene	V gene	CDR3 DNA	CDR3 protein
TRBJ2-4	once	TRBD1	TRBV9	TGTGCCAGCAGCGTAAAAGGGGGCGAGATCGGCATTCAGTACTTC	CASSVKGGEIGIQYF
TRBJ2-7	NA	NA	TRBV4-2	TGTGCCGGCAGCCAAGGCGGGACCCCAACCTACGAGCAGTACTTC	CAGSQGGTPTYEQYF
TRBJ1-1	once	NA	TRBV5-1	TGCGCCAGCAGCCGACAGGTGGGGGGCACTGAAGCTTTCTTT	CASSRQVGGTEAFF
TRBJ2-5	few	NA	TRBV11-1	TGTGCCAGCAAGTCAGGGTTGAAGACCCAGTACTTC	CASKSGLKTQYF
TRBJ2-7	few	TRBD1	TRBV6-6	TGTGCCAGCAGTTACTCGTTCGGGACAGGGTACGAGCAGTACTTC	CASSYSFGTGYEQYF
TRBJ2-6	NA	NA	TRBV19	TGTGCCAGTAGTGACGGGGGGCCTGGGGCCAACGTCCTGACTTTC	CASSDGGPGANVLTF
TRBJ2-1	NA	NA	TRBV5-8	TGTGCCAGCAGCTTGAATGGGGTTGGGGGCGGAGTCAACAATGAGCAGTTCTTC	CASSLNGVGGGVNNEQFF
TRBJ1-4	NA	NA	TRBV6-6	TGTGCCAGCAGTTACTCGTCTGCAGGCCTTTCTGAAAAACTGTTTTTT	CASSYSSAGLSEKLFF
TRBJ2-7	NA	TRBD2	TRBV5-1	TGCGCCAGCAGCTTGACACCTGCGGGAGAATTCCCCTACGAGCAGTACTTC	CASSLTPAGEFPYEQYF
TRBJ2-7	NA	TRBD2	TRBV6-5	TGTGCCAGCAAGAAGGCTAGCGGGGGGATCTACGAGCAGTACTTC	CASKKASGGIYEQYF
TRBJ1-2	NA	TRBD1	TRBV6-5	TGTGCCAGCAGTTACGAGGGGACAGGGACCTATGGCTACACCTTC	CASSYEGTGTYGYTF
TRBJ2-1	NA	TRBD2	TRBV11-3	TGTGCCAGCAGCCCCCAGTTCAAGGGAGCGGGAGCCCCCAATGAGCAGTTCTTC	CASSPQFKGAGAPNEQFF
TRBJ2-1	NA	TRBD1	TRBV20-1	TGCAGTGCTAGAGATCGGGACAGGACGAGAAATGAGCAGTTCTTC	CSARDRDRTRNEQFF
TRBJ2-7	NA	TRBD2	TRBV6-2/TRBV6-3	TGTGCCAGCAGTCCACTAGCGGGCGGCGACGAGCAGTACTTC	CASSPLAGGDEQYF
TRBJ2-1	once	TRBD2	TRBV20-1	TGCAGTGCTAGAGGGGGGACTAGCGGGAGCTCCTACAATGAGCAGTTCTTC	CSARGGTSGSSYNEQFF
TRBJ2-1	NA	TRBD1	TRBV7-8	TGTGCCAGCAGCTACGGGACAGGGACAAACAATGAGCGGTTCTTC	CASSYGTGTNNERFF
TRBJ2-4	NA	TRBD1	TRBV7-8	TGTGCCAGCAGCGCGTCTACAGGGGGCGAAGGCAAAAACATTCAGTACTTC	CASSASTGGEGKNIQYF
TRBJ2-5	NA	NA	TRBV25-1	TGTGCCGGCAGTGGACGGTTCCAAGAGACCCAGTACTTC	CAGSGRFQETQYF
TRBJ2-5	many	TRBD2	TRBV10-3	TGTGCCATCAGTGAGACTAGCGGGGGCCAAGAGACCCAGTACTTC	CAISETSGGQETQYF
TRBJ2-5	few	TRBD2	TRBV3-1	TGTGCCAGCAGCCACCGACTAGCGGGAGATGAGACCCAGTACTTC	CASSHRLAGDETQYF
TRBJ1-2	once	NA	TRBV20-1	TGCAGTGCTTGGATCAGTATCGGCTACACCTTC	CSAWISIGYTF
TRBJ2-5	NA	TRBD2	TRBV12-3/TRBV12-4	TGTGTCAGCAGTAAGATAGCGGGGATAAAAGAGACCCAGTACTTC	CVSSKIAGIKETQYF
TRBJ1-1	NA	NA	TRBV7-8	TGTGCCAGCAGCTTATGGGTTGGGGCAGCTCTCATGAACACTGAAGCTTTCTTT	CASSLWVGAALMNTEAFF
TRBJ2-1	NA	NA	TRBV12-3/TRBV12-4	TGTGCCAGCAGTCGGCCAGGCTACAAGGAGCAGTTCTTC	CASSRPGYKEQFF
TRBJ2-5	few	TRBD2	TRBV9	TGTGCCAGCAGCGTTGGACTAGCGGCCTACCAAGAGACCCAGTACTTC	CASSVGLAAYQETQYF
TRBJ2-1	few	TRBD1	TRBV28	TGTGCCAGCAGTTTCGAGACAGGGGACAATGAGCAGTTCTTC	CASSFETGDNEQFF
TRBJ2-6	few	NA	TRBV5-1	TGCGCCAGCCACCCCAGCTCTGGGGCCAACGTCCTGACTTTC	CASHPSSGANVLTF
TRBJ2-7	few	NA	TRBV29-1	TGCAGCGTTGAAGATCCCAGGGGAGTCGACGAGCAGTACTTC	CSVEDPRGVDEQYF
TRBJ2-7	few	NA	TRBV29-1	TGCAGCGCCTACCTCACAGGTCCGTGGGACGAGCAGTACTTC	CSAYLTGPWDEQYF
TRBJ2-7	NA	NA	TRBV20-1	TGCAGTGCTCTTTTCCGGGGCGAGCAGTACTTC	CSALFRGEQYF
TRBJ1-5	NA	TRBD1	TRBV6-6	TGTGCCAGCAGTTACCCCGGGACAGAAAATCAGCCCCAGCATTTT	CASSYPGTENQPQHF
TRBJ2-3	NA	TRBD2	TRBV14	TGTGCCAGCAGCCAAGTTAGCGGGAGTAGCACAGATACGCAGTATTTT	CASSQVSGSSTDTQYF
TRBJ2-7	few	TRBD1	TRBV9	TGTGCCAGCTCCCCCACCGGGACAGGGTTCTACGAGCAGTACTTC	CASSPTGTGFYEQYF
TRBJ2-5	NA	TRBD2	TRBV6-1	TGTGCCAGCAGTGAAATGGGACTAGCGGGATGGGAAGAGACCCAGTACTTC	CASSEMGLAGWEETQYF
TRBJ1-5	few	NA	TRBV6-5	TGTGCCAGCAGATCTTCCAGATGGGGTAACAATCAGCCCCAGCATTTT	CASRSSRWGNNQPQHF
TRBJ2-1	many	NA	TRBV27	TGTGCCAGCAGTTCGGGTCAATACAATGAGCAGTTCTTC	CASSSGQYNEQFF
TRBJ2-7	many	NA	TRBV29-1	TGCAGCGTCGGACAGTATTCCTACGAGCAGTACTTC	CSVGQYSYEQYF
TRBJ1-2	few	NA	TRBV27	TGTGCCAGCAGTTGGTCCGAACAGGGTTGGGGTGGCTACACCTTC	CASSWSEQGWGGYTF
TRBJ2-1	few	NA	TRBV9	TGTGCCAGCAGCAACAATGACTGGTCCTACAATGAGCAGTTCTTC	CASSNNDWSYNEQFF
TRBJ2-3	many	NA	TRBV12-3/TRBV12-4	TGTGCCAGCAGTTTATTTCACGGTGATACGCAGTATTTT	CASSLFHGDTQYF
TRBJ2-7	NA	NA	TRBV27	TGTGCCAGCAGAGTTGACTTCTCCTACGAGCAGTACTTC	CASRVDFSYEQYF
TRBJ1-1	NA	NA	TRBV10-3	TGTGCCATCCGTGATATCGGGGTCAATGAAGCTTTCTTT	CAIRDIGVNEAFF
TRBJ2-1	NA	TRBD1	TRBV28	TGTGCCAGCAGTTTATCAGGGGGAAATAGCTTCAGGTGGACTGAGCAGTTCTTC	CASSLSGGNSFRWTEQFF
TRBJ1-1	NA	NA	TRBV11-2	TGTGCCAGCAGCTTGACCCGGACAGAGTCAAACACTGAAGCTTTCTTT	CASSLTRTESNTEAFF
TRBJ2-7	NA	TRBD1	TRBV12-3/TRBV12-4	TGTGCCAGCAGCCTCAACGTCGGGACAGGGTCTCCCTACGAGCAGTACTTC	CASSLNVGTGSPYEQYF
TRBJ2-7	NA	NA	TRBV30	TGTGCCTCCCATTGGGGGCGGGAGCAGTACTTC	CASHWGREQYF
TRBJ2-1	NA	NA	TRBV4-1	TGCGCCAGCAGCCGAGACGTATACTCCTACAATGAGCAGTTCTTC	CASSRDVYSYNEQFF
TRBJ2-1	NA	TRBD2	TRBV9	TGTGCCAGCAGCGAGGGACTAGCGGGAGCGGGGGGGTACAATGAGCAGTTCTTC	CASSEGLAGAGGYNEQFF
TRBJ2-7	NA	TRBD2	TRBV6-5	TGTGCCAGCAGTTACTCCTCGGGACGGGGACTATTGAGCTACGAGCAGTACTTC	CASSYSSGRGLLSYEQYF